The 27 T cell receptor beta chains below come from one sample, sequenced in a study of T cell repertoires in cytomegalovirus infection. TCRdb fed the reads into MiXCR, producing one record per CDR3 protein. The sample lists some 560,000 distinct CDR3 sequences; under 45% were seen once. For these TCRs, the target antigens are not known. The material sequenced was cultured PBMCs, taken from culture after CMV antigen stimulation. The receptor source for this set is a human donor in good health (CMV status not recorded). Some clones in this sample may be carry-over from other donors' samples.

This chain joins TRBV7-2 and TRBJ2-3; 7 bases line up with TRBD2. Germline V gene data show CDR1 as SGHTA and CDR2 as FQGNSA. J gave up 0 bases and V 5 bases, and 11 bases lay outside the gene matches. This CDR3 contains 17 residues. CDR3 loop: CASSVRGSGGSTDTQYF. DNA for the CDR3: TGTGCCAGCAGCGTGCGCGGGAGTGGAGGTAGCACAGATACGCAGTATTTT.

The V and J genes are TRBV5-6 and TRBJ2-3, with D perhaps being TRBD1 or TRBD2 (5 bases each). Germline V gives CDR1 SGHDT, CDR2 YYEEEE. This CDR3 has 15 residues. Trimming removed 3 bases at V and 1 base at J, with 12 bases between. Written as DNA, the CDR3 is TGTGCCAGCAGCTGGGCAGGGAGACGCACAGATACGCAGTATTTT. It encodes CASSWAGRRTDTQYF.

This clonotype occurred a few times. The chain joins TRBV6-5 to TRBJ1-1; D is unresolved. CDR3 length: 14 amino acids. V was shortened by 0 bases and J by 1 base, with 6 bases between the two germline ends. CDR1 and CDR2 from the germline V gene are MNHEY and SVGAGI. CDR3 coding DNA: TGTGCCAGCAGTTACTCTTTAGAGAACACTGAAGCTTTCTTT. It specifies CASSYSLENTEAFF.

The V call is TRBV10-3, the J call TRBJ2-1, with D tentatively TRBD1 (5 bases). Germline assignment: CDR1 ENHRY and CDR2 SYGVKD. The CDR3 is made up of 18 amino acids. V gave up 7 bases and J gave up 0 bases, with 22 bases separating them. The CDR3 DNA is TGTGCCATCACAAATCGATCAAGGGGTTTCCACTCCTACAATGAGCAGTTCTTC. This encodes CAITNRSRGFHSYNEQFF.

This clonotype occurred a few times. The V call is TRBV7-2, the J call TRBJ2-2; 8 bases agree with TRBD2. The CDR3 has 15 amino acids. CDR1 is SGHTA and CDR2 is FQGNSA in the germline V gene. V shed 5 bases and J 5 bases; nucleotides not matched to a gene: 7. In nucleotides, the CDR3 is TGTGCCAGCAGCCAGAGCGGGGGAAGTACCGGGGAGCTGTTTTTT. It specifies CASSQSGGSTGELFF.

The V call is TRBV5-6, the J call TRBJ2-5; 7 bases fit TRBD2. In germline, CDR1 is SGHDT, CDR2 YYEEEE. The trim removed 1 base at V and 4 bases at J, leaving 10 bases unmatched. This CDR3 spans 16 amino acids. CDR3 coding DNA: TGTGCCAGCAGCTTGTCTAGCGGAGTGTTTCCAGAGACCCAGTACTTC. Translating it yields CASSLSSGVFPETQYF.

The sample holds one count of this clonotype. The chain couples TRBV20-1 to TRBJ1-2; D is perhaps TRBD1 (6 bases). Per the germline V gene, CDR1 is DFQATT and CDR2 is SNEGSKA (reference sequence). This CDR3 is built from 14 residues. V lost 0 bases, J lost 5 bases, and 13 bases lay in between. CDR3 bases: TGCAGTGCTAGAGACGTCCCCGGACAGTATGGCTACACCTTC. Its protein is CSARDVPGQYGYTF.

J is TRBJ1-2 and V is TRBV15, with D unresolved. The CDR3 runs 12 residues. The germline V gene has CDR1 LNHNV and CDR2 YYDKDF (reference sequence). V lost 5 bases and J 3 bases, leaving 7 bases between the germline ends. The CDR3 bases are TGTGCCACCAGCCGGGGAGACTATGGCTACACCTTC. Residues: CATSRGDYGYTF.

This clonotype was seen a few times. CDR3 bases: TGTGCCAGCAGCCAGAGATACCCGGGACTAGCGGGGTCCTACGAGCAGTACTTC. As protein: CASSQRYPGLAGSYEQYF. V usage is TRBV7-8 and J usage is TRBJ2-7; TRBD2 agrees at 13 bases. Per the germline V gene, CDR1 is SGHVS and CDR2 is FQNEAQ. The J segment lost 1 base and the V segment lost 5 bases, leaving 11 bases of the junction unmatched. The CDR3 contains 18 residues.

As to this clonotype: Mismatch with germline at one junction end may stem from a read error. The J gene is TRBJ1-1, the V gene TRBV5-3; perhaps TRBD1 as D (5 bases). TRBV5-3 is an open reading frame whose function is uncertain. The CDR3 has 15 amino acids. CDR3 protein: CASSSGTDLHTEAFF. CDR3 sequence (DNA): TGTGCCAGCAGCTCCGGGACGGACCTTCACACTGAAGCTTTCTTT.

The chain joins TRBV7-8 to TRBJ2-7; TRBD2 might be the D (6 bases). CDR1 is SGHVS and CDR2 is FQNEAQ in the germline V gene. CDR3 length: 14 amino acids. The ends were cut back, 6 bases at V and 3 bases at J, with 15 bases in the middle. The CDR3 region is CASSPGGLSYEQYF. DNA of the CDR3: TGTGCCAGCAGTCCCGGAGGGTTAAGCTACGAGCAGTACTTC.

The V gene is TRBV12-3 or TRBV12-4, the J gene TRBJ2-7; D not resolved. This CDR3 spans 12 amino acids. V was cut by 5 bases and J by 3 bases, with 8 bases left in between. CDR3 sequence (DNA): TGTGCCAGCAGTGGCAGTTGCTACGAGCAGTACTTC. Translation: CASSGSCYEQYF.

This clonotype was detected a few times. The V and J genes are TRBV6-1 and TRBJ2-1, with TRBD1 identical over 8 bases. Germline trimming cut 10 bases from V and 5 bases from J; bases unmatched to any gene: 10. The V gene's germline CDR1 is MNHNS and CDR2 SASEGT. The CDR3 is 14 amino acids. The CDR3 DNA reads as TGTGCCACCACCCTGGACAGGGAAAACAATGAGCAGTTCTTC. This sequence encodes CATTLDRENNEQFF.

The chain links TRBV20-1 to TRBJ2-1; no reliable D call. V was shortened by 6 bases and J by 8 bases, with 14 bases between the two germline ends. The CDR3 runs 12 residues. In germline, CDR1 is DFQATT, CDR2 SNEGSKA (reference sequence). DNA for the CDR3: TGCAGTGCCAAGTTGGGTGGGGATGAGCAGTTCTTC. Translating gives CSAKLGGDEQFF.

This clonotype has a handful of counts. This rearrangement joins TRBV12-3 or TRBV12-4 to TRBJ2-5, with D possibly TRBD2 on 6 matching bases. The CDR3 spans 13 residues. The ends were cut back, 6 bases at V and 5 bases at J, with 13 bases in the middle. The DNA for the CDR3 is TGTGCCAGCAGCCGCGGGGAGGTGGAGACCCAGTACTTC. Translating gives CASSRGEVETQYF.

The rearrangement joins TRBV6-8 to TRBJ2-3, with TRBD2 identical over 9 bases. The germline V gene encodes CDR1 MNHGY and CDR2 SAAAGT. The CDR3 totals 15 residues. V lost 6 bases to trimming and J lost 4 bases; unmatched junction nucleotides: 8. CDR3 region: CASSLSGSIADTQYF. CDR3 nucleotide sequence: TGTGCCAGCAGCCTTAGCGGGAGTATCGCAGATACGCAGTATTTT.

The genes are TRBV7-2 and TRBJ2-1; D gene uncertain. The V gene's germline CDR1 is SGHTA and CDR2 FQGNSA. CDR3 length: 17 residues. Deletions cut 2 bases from V and 0 bases from J, with 14 bases between. The CDR3 reads CASSLYFSLGSYNEQFF. The CDR3 region has the DNA TGTGCCAGCAGCTTATACTTCAGTCTCGGCTCCTACAATGAGCAGTTCTTC. The entire variable domain, with the rest obtained from reference TRBV7-2 and TRBJ2-1, is as follows: GAGVSQSPSNKVTEKGKDVELRCDPISGHTALYWYRQSLGQGLEFLIYFQGNSAPDKSGLPSDRFSAERTGGSVSTLTIQRTQQEDSAVYLCASSLYFSLGSYNEQFFGPGTRLTVL.

The chain has TRBV12-3 or TRBV12-4 and TRBJ2-2, with D unresolved. This CDR3 has 14 amino acids. Deletions cut 3 bases from V and 6 bases from J, with 11 bases between. The CDR3 loop is CASSFARFAGELFF. As DNA, the CDR3 is TGTGCCAGCAGTTTCGCTCGTTTTGCCGGGGAGCTGTTTTTT.

This clonotype was picked up one time. This chain links TRBV29-1 with TRBJ2-1; D is perhaps TRBD2 (5 bases). V shed 5 bases and J shed 0 bases, with 11 bases lying between them. Germline CDR1 SQVTM, CDR2 ANQGSEA. The CDR3 consists of 14 residues. CDR3 sequence: CSVSRADSYNEQFF. In DNA, the CDR3 is TGCAGCGTTTCAAGAGCGGACTCCTACAATGAGCAGTTCTTC.

This chain links TRBV5-5 with TRBJ2-3, with D perhaps matching TRBD1 (5 bases). The germline V gene has CDR1 SGHKS and CDR2 YYEKEE (reference sequence). Trimming shortened V by 0 bases and J by 2 bases, and 10 bases separated the two germline ends. The CDR3 runs to 15 residues. CDR3 loop: CASSLVAGYTDTQYF. The CDR3 coding sequence is TGTGCCAGCAGCTTGGTTGCAGGGTACACAGATACGCAGTATTTT.

V and J are TRBV19 and TRBJ2-5; TRBD1 agrees at 7 bases. Germline lookup yields CDR1 LNHDA and CDR2 SQIVND (reference sequence). The J segment lost 4 bases and the V segment lost 6 bases, leaving 11 bases of the junction unmatched. The CDR3 loop spans 15 amino acids. For the CDR3, the DNA is TGTGCCAGTAGCCCAGGGGACAGAATTCGAGAGACCCAGTACTTC. Translating gives CASSPGDRIRETQYF.

This clonotype came up many times. The V gene is TRBV19, the J gene TRBJ1-5; 7 positions match TRBD1. Germline V gene data show CDR1 as LNHDA and CDR2 as SQIVND (reference sequence). Trimming took 7 bases from V and 7 from J; bases not matched to a gene: 13. The CDR3 totals 15 residues. CDR3 in amino acids: CASTTSGGGVQPQHF. CDR3 nucleotides: TGTGCCAGTACCACATCAGGAGGGGGCGTCCAGCCCCAGCATTTT.

The chain is built from TRBV6-8 and TRBJ2-2; TRBD1 matches at 7 bases. CDR3 length equals 14 residues. The junction had 6 bases not matched to a gene; V was cut back by 6 bases and J by 5 bases. CDR1 and CDR2 from the germline V gene are MNHGY and SAAAGT. The CDR3 sequence is CASRPDRETGELFF. The CDR3 nucleotides read TGTGCCAGCAGACCTGACAGGGAAACCGGGGAGCTGTTTTTT.

This clonotype was observed once. The chain joins TRBV6-2 or TRBV6-3 to TRBJ2-7; D is possibly TRBD2 (6 bases). V was pared by 7 bases and J by 12 bases, with 16 bases between. The CDR3 runs 11 residues. Germline CDR1 reads MNHEY; CDR2 reads SVGEGT. The CDR3 DNA is TGTGCCAGCACCACGGGGGTACAGAGGTACTTC. It specifies CASTTGVQRYF.

The chain uses TRBV7-2 and TRBJ2-1; 9 bases match TRBD2. Trimming cost V 1 base and J 4 bases; bases outside gene matches: 8. This CDR3 has 17 amino acids. CDR1 is SGHTA, CDR2 FQGNSA, per germline. CDR3 nucleotides: TGTGCCAGCAGCTTAGGAAGTCCAGCGGGGGGATACAATGAGCAGTTCTTC. Its translation is CASSLGSPAGGYNEQFF. The full variable domain, its missing parts supplied by reference TRBV7-2 and TRBJ2-1, is GAGVSQSPSNKVTEKGKDVELRCDPISGHTALYWYRQSLGQGLEFLIYFQGNSAPDKSGLPSDRFSAERTGGSVSTLTIQRTQQEDSAVYLCASSLGSPAGGYNEQFFGPGTRLTVL.

This clonotype was seen only a few times. The CDR3 coding sequence is TGTGCCAGCAGCCCGGAGGGTTCCTACGAGCAGTACTTC. Encoded protein: CASSPEGSYEQYF. V is TRBV5-6 and J is TRBJ2-7; TRBD2 is a possible D gene (6 bases). The CDR3 runs 13 residues. Per germline, CDR1 SGHDT and CDR2 YYEEEE. V was trimmed by 4 bases and J by 1 base, leaving 9 bases between them.

The rearrangement uses TRBV5-4 and TRBJ2-7; D not resolved. The CDR3 is 13 amino acids. Deletions cut 6 bases from V and 7 bases from J, with 17 bases between. Germline assignment: CDR1 SGHNT and CDR2 YYREEE (reference sequence). The CDR3, as DNA: TGTGCCAGCACTCAACGGGCTCTGGGGGAGCAGTACTTC. It yields the protein CASTQRALGEQYF.